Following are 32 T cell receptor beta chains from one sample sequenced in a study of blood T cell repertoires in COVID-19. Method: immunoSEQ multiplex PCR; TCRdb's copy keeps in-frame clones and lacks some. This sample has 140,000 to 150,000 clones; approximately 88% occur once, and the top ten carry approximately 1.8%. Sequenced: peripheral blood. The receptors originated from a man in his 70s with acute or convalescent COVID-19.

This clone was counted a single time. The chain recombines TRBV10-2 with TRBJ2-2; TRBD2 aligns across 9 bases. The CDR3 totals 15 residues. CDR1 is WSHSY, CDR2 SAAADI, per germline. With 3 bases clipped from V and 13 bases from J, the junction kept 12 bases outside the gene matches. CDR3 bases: TGCGCCAGCAGTGATACTGAGCGGGGGGTACTACGGCTGTTTTTT. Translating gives CASSDTERGVLRLFF.

The CDR3 protein is CASSAGQGAGGEQFF. For the CDR3, the DNA is TGTGCCAGCAGCGCGGGACAGGGGGCGGGCGGTGAGCAGTTCTTC. This chain uses TRBV7-2 with TRBJ2-1; 12 bases fit TRBD1. V lost 5 bases and J lost 9; bases outside the gene matches: 8. CDR1 and CDR2 from the germline V gene are SGHTA and FQGNSA. CDR3 size: 15 residues.

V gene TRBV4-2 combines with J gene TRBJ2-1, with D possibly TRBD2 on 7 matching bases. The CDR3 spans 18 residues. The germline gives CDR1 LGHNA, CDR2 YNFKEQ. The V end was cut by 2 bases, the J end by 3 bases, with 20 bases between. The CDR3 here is CASSQSPGGGGSYNEQFF. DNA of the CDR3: TGTGCCAGCAGCCAAAGCCCCGGTGGGGGCGGGAGCTACAATGAGCAGTTCTTC.

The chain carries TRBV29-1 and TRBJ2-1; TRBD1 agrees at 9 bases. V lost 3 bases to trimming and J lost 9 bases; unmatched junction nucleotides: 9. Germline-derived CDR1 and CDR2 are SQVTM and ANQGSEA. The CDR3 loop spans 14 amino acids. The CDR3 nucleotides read TGCAGCGTTGATGGGGACAGGGACACATTTGAGCAGTTCTTC. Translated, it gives CSVDGDRDTFEQFF.

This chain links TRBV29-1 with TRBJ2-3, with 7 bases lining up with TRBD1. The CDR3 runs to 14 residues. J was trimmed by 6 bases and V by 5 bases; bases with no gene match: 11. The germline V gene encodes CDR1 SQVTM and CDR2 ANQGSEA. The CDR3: CSVLGQAESDTQYF. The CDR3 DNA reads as TGCAGCGTTCTCGGACAGGCCGAAAGCGATACGCAGTATTTT.

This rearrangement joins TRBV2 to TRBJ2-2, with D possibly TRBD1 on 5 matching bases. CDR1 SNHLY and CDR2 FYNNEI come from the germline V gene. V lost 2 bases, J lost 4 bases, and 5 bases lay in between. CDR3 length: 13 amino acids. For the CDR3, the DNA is TGTGCCAGCAGTGAAAGGGGCACCGGGGAGCTGTTTTTT. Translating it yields CASSERGTGELFF.

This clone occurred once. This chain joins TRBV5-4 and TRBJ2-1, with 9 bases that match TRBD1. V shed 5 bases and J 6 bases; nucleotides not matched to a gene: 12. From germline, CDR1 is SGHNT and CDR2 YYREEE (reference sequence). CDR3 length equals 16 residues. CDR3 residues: CASRQTGTGFSNEQFF. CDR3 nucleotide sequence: TGTGCCAGCAGACAAACCGGGACAGGGTTTAGCAATGAGCAGTTCTTC.

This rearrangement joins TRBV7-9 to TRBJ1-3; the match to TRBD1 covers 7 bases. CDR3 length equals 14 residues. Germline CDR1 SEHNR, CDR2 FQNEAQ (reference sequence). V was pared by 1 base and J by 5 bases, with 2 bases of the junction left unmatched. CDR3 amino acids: CASSLGDRRNTIYF. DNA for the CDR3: TGTGCCAGCAGCTTAGGGGACAGAAGAAACACCATATATTTT.

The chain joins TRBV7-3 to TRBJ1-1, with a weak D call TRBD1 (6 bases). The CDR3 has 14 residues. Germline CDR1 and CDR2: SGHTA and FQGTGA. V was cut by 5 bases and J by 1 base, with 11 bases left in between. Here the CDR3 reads CASSPGTPNTEAFF. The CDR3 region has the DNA TGTGCCAGCAGCCCGGGGACACCGAACACTGAAGCTTTCTTT.

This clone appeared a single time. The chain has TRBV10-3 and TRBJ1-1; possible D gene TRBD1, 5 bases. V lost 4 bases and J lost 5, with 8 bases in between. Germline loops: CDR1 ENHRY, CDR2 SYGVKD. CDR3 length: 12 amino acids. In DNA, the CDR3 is TGTGCCATCAGTGTTCGGGGGACTGAAGCTTTCTTT. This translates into CAISVRGTEAFF.

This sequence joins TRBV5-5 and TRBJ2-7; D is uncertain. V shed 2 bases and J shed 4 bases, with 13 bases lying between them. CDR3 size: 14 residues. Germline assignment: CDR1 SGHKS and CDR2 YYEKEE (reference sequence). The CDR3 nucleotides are TGTGCCAGCAGCTTAGTTGGCAGAAGTTACGAGCAGTACTTC. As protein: CASSLVGRSYEQYF.

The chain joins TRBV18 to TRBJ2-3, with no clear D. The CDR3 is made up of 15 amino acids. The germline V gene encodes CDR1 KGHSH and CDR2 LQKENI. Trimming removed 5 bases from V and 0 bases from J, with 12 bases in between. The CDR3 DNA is TGTGCCAGCTCATCCTTTATAGAGAGCACAGATACGCAGTATTTT. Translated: CASSSFIESTDTQYF.

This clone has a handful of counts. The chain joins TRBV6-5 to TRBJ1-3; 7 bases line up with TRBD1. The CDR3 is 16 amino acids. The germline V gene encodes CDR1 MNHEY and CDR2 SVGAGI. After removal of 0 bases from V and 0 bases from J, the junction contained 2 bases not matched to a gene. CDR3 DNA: TGTGCCAGCAGTTACTCGGGGACAGCCTCTGGAAACACCATATATTTT. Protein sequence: CASSYSGTASGNTIYF.

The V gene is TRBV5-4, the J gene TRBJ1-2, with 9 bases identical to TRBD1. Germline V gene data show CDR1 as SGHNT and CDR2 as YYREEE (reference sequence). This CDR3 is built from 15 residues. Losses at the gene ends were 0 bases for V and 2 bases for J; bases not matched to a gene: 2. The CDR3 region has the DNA TGTGCCAGCAGCTTGGGACAGGGGGGAAACTATGGCTACACCTTC. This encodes CASSLGQGGNYGYTF. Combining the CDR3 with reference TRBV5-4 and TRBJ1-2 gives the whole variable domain ETGVTQSPTHLIKTRGQQVTLRCSSQSGHNTVSWYQQALGQGPQFIFQYYREEENGRGNFPPRFSGLQFPNYSSELNVNALELDDSALYLCASSLGQGGNYGYTFGSGTRLTVV.

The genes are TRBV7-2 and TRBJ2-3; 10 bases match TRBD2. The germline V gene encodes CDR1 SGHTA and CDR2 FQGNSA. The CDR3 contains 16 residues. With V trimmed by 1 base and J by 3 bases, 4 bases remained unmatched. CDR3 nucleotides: TGTGCCAGCAGCTTAGGAGCGGGGGGGCAGACAGATACGCAGTATTTT. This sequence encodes CASSLGAGGQTDTQYF.

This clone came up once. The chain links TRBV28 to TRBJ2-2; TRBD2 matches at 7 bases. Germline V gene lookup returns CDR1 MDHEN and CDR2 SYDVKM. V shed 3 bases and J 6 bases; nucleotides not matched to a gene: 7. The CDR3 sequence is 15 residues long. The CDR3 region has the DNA TGTGCCAGCAGTTTGGGGGGAGGGGCCCCCGGGGAGCTGTTTTTT. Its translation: CASSLGGGAPGELFF. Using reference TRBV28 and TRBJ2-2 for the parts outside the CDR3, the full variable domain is DVKVTQSSRYLVKRTGEKVFLECVQDMDHENMFWYRQDPGLGLRLIYFSYDVKMKEKGDIPEGYSVSREKKERFSLILESASTNQTSMYLCASSLGGGAPGELFFGEGSRLTVL.

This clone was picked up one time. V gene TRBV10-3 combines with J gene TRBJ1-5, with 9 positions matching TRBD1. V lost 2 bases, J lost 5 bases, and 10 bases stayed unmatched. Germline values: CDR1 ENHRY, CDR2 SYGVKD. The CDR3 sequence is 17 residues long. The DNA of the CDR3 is TGTGCCATCAGTGAGCTACTTAAACAGGGGGCGGATCAGCCCCAGCATTTT. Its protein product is CAISELLKQGADQPQHF.

CDR3 sequence (DNA): TGTGCCAGCAGTACCGACAGACAGGCCTACGAGCAGTACTTC. It specifies CASSTDRQAYEQYF. The chain employs TRBV6-2 or TRBV6-3 and TRBJ2-7; TRBD1 is a possible D gene (6 bases). This CDR3 contains 14 residues. V was cut by 5 bases and J by 2 bases, with 13 bases left in between. Looked up from germline, CDR1 is MNHEY and CDR2 is SVGEGT.

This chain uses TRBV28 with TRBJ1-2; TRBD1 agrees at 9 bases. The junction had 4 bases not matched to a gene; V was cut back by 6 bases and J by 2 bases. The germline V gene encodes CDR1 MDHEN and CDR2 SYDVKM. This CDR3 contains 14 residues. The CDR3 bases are TGTGCCAGCAGGGGGACAGGGCGGAACTATGGCTACACCTTC. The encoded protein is CASRGTGRNYGYTF.

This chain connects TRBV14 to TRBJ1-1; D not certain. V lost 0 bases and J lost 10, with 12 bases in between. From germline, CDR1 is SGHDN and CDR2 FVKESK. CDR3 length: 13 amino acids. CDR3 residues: CASSQEARLVAFF. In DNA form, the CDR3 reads TGTGCCAGCAGCCAAGAAGCCCGGTTGGTAGCTTTCTTT.

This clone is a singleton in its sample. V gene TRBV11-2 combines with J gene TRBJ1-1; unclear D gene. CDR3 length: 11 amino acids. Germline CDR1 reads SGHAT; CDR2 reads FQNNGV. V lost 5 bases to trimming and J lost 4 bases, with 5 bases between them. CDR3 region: CASSRGTEAFF. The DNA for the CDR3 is TGTGCCAGCAGCCGAGGCACTGAAGCTTTCTTT.

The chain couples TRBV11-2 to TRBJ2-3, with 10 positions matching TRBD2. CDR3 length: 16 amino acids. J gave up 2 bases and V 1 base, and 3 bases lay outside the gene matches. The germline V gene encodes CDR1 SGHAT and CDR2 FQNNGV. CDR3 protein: CASSLGLAGVTDTQYF. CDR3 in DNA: TGTGCCAGCAGCTTAGGACTAGCGGGCGTCACAGATACGCAGTATTTT.

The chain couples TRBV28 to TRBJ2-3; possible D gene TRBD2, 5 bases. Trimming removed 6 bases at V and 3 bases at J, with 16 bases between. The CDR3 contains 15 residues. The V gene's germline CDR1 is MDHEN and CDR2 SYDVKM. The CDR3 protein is CASRSQVPGTDTQYF. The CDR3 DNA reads TGTGCCAGCAGATCCCAGGTTCCGGGGACAGATACGCAGTATTTT.

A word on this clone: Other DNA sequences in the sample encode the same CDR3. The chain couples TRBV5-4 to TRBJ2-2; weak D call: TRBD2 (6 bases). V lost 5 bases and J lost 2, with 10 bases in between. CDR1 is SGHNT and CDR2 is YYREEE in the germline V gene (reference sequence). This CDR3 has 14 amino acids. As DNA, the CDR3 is TGTGCCAGCAGGCCCGGGACTAACACCGGGGAGCTGTTTTTT. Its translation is CASRPGTNTGELFF.

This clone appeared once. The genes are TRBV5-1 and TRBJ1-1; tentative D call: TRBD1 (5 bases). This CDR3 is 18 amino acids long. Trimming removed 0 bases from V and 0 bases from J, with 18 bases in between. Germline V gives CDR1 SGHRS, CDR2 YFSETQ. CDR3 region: CASSLAEQAQQLNTEAFF. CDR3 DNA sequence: TGCGCCAGCAGCTTGGCCGAACAGGCCCAACAGTTGAACACTGAAGCTTTCTTT.

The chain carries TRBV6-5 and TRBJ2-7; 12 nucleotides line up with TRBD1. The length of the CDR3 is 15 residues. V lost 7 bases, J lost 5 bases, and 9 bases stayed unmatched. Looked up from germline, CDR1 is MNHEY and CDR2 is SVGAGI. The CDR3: CASIKPGTGGHEQYF. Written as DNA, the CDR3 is TGTGCCAGCATCAAACCCGGGACAGGGGGCCACGAGCAGTACTTC.

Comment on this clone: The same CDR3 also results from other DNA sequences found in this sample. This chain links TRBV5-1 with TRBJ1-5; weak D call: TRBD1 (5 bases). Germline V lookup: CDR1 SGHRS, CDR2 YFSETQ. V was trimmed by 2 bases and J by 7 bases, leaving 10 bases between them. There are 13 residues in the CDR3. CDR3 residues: CASSFQGGQPQHF. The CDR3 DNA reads TGCGCCAGCAGCTTCCAGGGCGGACAGCCCCAGCATTTT. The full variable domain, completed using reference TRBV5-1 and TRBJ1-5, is KAGVTQTPRYLIKTRGQQVTLSCSPISGHRSVSWYQQTPGQGLQFLFEYFSETQRNKGNFPGRFSGRQFSNSRSEMNVSTLELGDSALYLCASSFQGGQPQHFGDGTRLSIL.

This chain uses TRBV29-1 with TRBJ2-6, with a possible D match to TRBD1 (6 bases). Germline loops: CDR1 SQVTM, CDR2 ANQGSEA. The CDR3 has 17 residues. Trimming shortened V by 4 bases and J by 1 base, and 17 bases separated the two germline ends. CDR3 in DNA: TGCAGCGTTGTTTCCGTCAGGGGAAGTTCTGGGGCCAACGTCCTGACTTTC. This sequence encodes CSVVSVRGSSGANVLTF.

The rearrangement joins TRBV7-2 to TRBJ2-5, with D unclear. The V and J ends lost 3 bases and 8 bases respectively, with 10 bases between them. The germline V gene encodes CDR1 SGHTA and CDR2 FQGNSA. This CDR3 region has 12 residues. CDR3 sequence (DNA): TGTGCCAGCAGCTTGTCCGCGGCAACCCAGTACTTC. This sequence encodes CASSLSAATQYF.

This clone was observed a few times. In DNA, the CDR3 is TGTGCCAGCAGGGTCGGCGGGGCTAATGAAAAACTGTTTTTT. Encoded protein: CASRVGGANEKLFF. V is TRBV28 and J is TRBJ1-4; D unclear. The length of the CDR3 is 14 residues. CDR1 is MDHEN and CDR2 is SYDVKM in the germline V gene. Trimming removed 6 bases from V and 3 bases from J, with 11 bases in between.

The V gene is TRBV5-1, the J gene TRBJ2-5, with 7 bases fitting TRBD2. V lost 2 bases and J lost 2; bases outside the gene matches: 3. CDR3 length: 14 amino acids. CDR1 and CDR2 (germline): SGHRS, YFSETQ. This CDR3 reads CASSLQRGQETQYF. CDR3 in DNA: TGCGCCAGCAGCTTACAGCGGGGACAAGAGACCCAGTACTTC.

CDR3 loop: CASSGGQGAEKLFF. The CDR3 DNA reads as TGTGCCAGCAGTGGGGGACAGGGGGCAGAAAAACTGTTTTTT. The J gene is TRBJ1-4, the V gene TRBV2; 12 bases fit TRBD1. This CDR3 has 14 amino acids. Germline-derived CDR1 and CDR2 are SNHLY and FYNNEI. V lost 4 bases and J lost 8; bases outside the gene matches: 2.